Each of the 12 T cell receptor beta chains below was sequenced from the same sample in a study of cytotoxic CD8 clonotypes in ibrutinib-treated CLL. Sequenced by immunoSEQ multiplex PCR; TCRdb stores in-frame clones only, minus some. The sample comprises 70,000 to 85,000 clones, 65% to 85% of which are singletons, and roughly 7.1% rests with the top ten. Here the sequenced sample was PBMCs, taken at disease progression, from a patient treated with ibrutinib. The source of these receptors is a human donor with chronic lymphocytic leukemia.

This clone has more than one count but fewer than ten. The rearrangement uses TRBV2 and TRBJ1-1; 8 bases line up with TRBD1. V shed 4 bases and J 4 bases; nucleotides not matched to a gene: 5. The CDR3 has 14 residues. The V gene's germline CDR1 is SNHLY and CDR2 FYNNEI. CDR3 sequence (DNA): TGTGCCAGCAGTGTGGACAGGGTCGGCACTGAAGCTTTCTTT. Amino acids: CASSVDRVGTEAFF.

The chain has TRBV18 and TRBJ1-1; D possibly corresponds to TRBD1 (5 bases). CDR3 length: 13 residues. Trimming shortened V by 0 bases and J by 6 bases, and 8 bases separated the two germline ends. Germline CDR1 and CDR2: KGHSH and LQKENI. CDR3 coding DNA: TGTGCCAGCTCACCACCCGGGGGGGCTGAAGCTTTCTTT. Encoded protein: CASSPPGGAEAFF.

The chain carries TRBV7-7 and TRBJ2-2; no clear D gene. Per the germline V gene, CDR1 is SSHAT and CDR2 is FNYEAQ (reference sequence). Trimming removed 3 bases from V and 4 bases from J, with 3 bases in between. The CDR3 consists of 12 residues. In DNA form, the CDR3 reads TGTGCCAGCAGCTTTGGCACCGGGGAGCTGTTTTTT. Translated, it gives CASSFGTGELFF.

This chain connects TRBV7-6 to TRBJ2-2; TRBD1 matches 8 bases. The CDR3 runs 15 residues. Germline CDR1 SGHVS, CDR2 FNYEAQ. Trimming took 1 base from V and 7 from J; bases not matched to a gene: 5. This chain's CDR3 is CASSLGQGASGELFF. The DNA for the CDR3 is TGTGCCAGCAGCTTAGGGCAGGGGGCGAGCGGGGAGCTGTTTTTT.

The chain carries TRBV7-9 and TRBJ2-7; 8 bases map to TRBD1. Per the germline V gene, CDR1 is SEHNR and CDR2 is FQNEAQ (reference sequence). The CDR3 has 15 residues. With V trimmed by 5 bases and J by 0 bases, 6 bases remained unmatched. The CDR3 DNA follows: TGTGCCAGCAGCAGCTGGACAGGGAGCTCCTACGAGCAGTACTTC. Protein product: CASSSWTGSSYEQYF.

V gene TRBV2 combines with J gene TRBJ1-6; tentative D call: TRBD1 (6 bases). CDR1 and CDR2 from the germline V gene are SNHLY and FYNNEI. There are 17 residues in the CDR3. V lost 4 bases and J 8 bases, leaving 21 bases between the germline ends. CDR3 protein: CASSGSYAQGGDSPLHF. The CDR3 region has the DNA TGTGCCAGCAGTGGGAGTTATGCACAGGGAGGCGATTCACCCCTCCACTTT.

This chain links TRBV5-1 with TRBJ1-6; no clear D. V lost 5 bases, J lost 7 bases, and 13 bases lay in between. This CDR3 comprises 14 residues. Looked up from germline, CDR1 is SGHRS and CDR2 is YFSETQ. The CDR3 coding sequence is TGCGCCAGCAGTTTGTCCATAGGGAATTCACCCCTCCACTTT. This sequence encodes CASSLSIGNSPLHF.

This clone was detected a few times. The V call is TRBV30, the J call TRBJ1-2; D may be TRBD1 (5 bases). The CDR3 has 13 residues. Looked up from germline, CDR1 is GTSNPN and CDR2 is SVGIG (reference sequence). V was trimmed by 0 bases and J by 4 bases, leaving 9 bases between them. The CDR3 region is CAWSVAGGYGYTF. The DNA for the CDR3 is TGTGCCTGGAGTGTGGCGGGGGGCTATGGCTACACCTTC.

This chain connects TRBV4-1 to TRBJ2-2, with 10 bases aligning to TRBD1. CDR1 and CDR2 from the germline V gene are MGHRA and YSYEKL. There are 16 residues in the CDR3. V lost 6 bases and J lost 8; bases outside the gene matches: 12. CDR3 sequence: CASRPVGTGVSGELFF. The CDR3 DNA reads TGCGCCAGCAGGCCAGTCGGGACAGGGGTGTCGGGGGAGCTGTTTTTT.

The chain links TRBV30 to TRBJ2-5; a weak D match, TRBD1 (6 bases). The CDR3 covers 15 residues. V dropped 2 bases and J dropped 5 bases, with 18 bases sitting between them. Germline-derived CDR1 and CDR2 are GTSNPN and SVGIG (reference sequence). This CDR3 reads CAWSLGTYQVETQYF. The CDR3 bases are TGTGCCTGGAGTCTTGGGACATACCAAGTCGAGACCCAGTACTTC.

For the CDR3, the DNA is TGTGCCAGCAGCCCGTCCACCGGGAACAATCAGCCCCAGCATTTT. It specifies CASSPSTGNNQPQHF. This sequence joins TRBV11-2 and TRBJ1-5, with no clear D. Per germline, CDR1 SGHAT and CDR2 FQNNGV. This CDR3 spans 15 amino acids. The V end was cut by 5 bases, the J end by 3 bases, with 14 bases between.

This rearrangement joins TRBV7-9 to TRBJ1-2, with D unclear. This CDR3 contains 14 residues. Germline V lookup: CDR1 SEHNR, CDR2 FQNEAQ (reference sequence). V lost 6 bases and J lost 4, with 15 bases in between. The DNA for the CDR3 is TGTGCCAGCAGTCAGCTTAGTAGAGCCTATGGCTACACCTTC. Protein product: CASSQLSRAYGYTF. Supplemented by reference TRBV7-9 and TRBJ1-2, the full variable domain reads DTGVSQNPRHKITKRGQNVTFRCDPISEHNRLYWYRQTLGQGPEFLTYFQNEAQLEKSRLLSDRFSAERPKGSFSTLEIQRTEQGDSAMYLCASSQLSRAYGYTFGSGTRLTVV.